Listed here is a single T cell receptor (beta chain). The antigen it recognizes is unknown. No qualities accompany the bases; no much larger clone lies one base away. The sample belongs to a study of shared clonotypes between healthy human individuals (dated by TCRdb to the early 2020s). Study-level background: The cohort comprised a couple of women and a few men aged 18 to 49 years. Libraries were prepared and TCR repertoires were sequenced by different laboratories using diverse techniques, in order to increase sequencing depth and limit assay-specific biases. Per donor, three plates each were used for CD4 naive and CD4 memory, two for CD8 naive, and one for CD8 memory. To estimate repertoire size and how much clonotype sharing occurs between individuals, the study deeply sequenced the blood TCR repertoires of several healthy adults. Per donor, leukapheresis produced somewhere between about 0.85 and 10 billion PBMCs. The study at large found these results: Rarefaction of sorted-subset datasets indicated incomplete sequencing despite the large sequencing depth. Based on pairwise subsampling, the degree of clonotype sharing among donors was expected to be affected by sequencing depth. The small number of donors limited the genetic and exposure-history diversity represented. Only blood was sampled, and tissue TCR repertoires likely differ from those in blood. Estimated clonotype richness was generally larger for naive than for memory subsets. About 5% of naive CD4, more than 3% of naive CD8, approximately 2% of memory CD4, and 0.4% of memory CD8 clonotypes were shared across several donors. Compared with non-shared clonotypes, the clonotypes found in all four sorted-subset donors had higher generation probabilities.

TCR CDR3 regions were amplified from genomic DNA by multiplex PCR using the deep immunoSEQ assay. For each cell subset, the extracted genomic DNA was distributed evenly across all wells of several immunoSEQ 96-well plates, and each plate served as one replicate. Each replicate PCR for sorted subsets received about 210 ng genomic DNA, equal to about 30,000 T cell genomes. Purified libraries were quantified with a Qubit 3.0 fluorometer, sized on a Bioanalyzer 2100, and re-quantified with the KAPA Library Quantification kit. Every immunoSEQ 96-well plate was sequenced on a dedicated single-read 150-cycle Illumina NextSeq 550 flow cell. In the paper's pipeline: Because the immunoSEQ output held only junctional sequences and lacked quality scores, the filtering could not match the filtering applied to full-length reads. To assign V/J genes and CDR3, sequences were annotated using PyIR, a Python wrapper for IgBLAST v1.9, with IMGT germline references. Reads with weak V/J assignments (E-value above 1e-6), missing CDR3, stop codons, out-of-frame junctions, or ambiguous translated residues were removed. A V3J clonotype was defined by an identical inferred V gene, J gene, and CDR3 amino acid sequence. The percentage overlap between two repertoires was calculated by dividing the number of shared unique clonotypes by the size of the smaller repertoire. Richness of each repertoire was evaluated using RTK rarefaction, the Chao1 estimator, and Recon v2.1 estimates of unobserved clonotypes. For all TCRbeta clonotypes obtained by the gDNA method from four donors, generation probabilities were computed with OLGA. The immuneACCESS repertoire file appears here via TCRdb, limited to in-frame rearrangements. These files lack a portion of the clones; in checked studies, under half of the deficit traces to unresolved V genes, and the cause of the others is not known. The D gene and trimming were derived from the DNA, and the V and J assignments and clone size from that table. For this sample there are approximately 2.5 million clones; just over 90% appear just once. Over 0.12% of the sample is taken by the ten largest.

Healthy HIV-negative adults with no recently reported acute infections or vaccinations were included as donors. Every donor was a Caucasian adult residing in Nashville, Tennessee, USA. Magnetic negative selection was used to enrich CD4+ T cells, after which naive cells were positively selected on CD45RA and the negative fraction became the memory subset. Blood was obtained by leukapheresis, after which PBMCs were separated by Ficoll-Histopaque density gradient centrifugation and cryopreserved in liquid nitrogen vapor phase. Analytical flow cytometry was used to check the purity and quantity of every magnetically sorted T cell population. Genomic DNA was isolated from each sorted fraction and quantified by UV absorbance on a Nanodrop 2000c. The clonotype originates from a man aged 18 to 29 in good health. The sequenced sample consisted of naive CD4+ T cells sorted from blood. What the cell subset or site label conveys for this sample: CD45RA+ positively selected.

CDR3 sequence: CASSYSLGTGSYEQYF. The DNA sequence follows: TGTGCCAGCAGTTACTCGTTAGGAACGGGAAGCTACGAGCAGTACTTC. The V and J genes are TRBV6-6 and TRBJ2-7; TRBD2 is a possible D gene, resting on 5 matching bases. V and J are truncated by 0 bases and 3 bases respectively, leaving an intervening sequence of 15 bases. Its CDR3 holds 16 amino acids, cysteine through phenylalanine. Only CDR3 DNA remains: 48 bases, in frame from the first base. CDR1 and CDR2 (MNHNY, SVGAGI) derive from the germline V gene (reference sequence).